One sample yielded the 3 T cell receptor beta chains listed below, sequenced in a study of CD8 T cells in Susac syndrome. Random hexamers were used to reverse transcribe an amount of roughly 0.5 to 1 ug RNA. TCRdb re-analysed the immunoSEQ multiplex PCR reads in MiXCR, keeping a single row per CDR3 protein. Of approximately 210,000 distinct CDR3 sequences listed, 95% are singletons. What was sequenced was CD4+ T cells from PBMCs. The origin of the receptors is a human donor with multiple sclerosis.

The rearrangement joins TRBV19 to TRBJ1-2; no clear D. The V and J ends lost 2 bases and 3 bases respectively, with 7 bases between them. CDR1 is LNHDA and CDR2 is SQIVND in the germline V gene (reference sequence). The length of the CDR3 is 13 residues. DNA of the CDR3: TGTGCCAGTAGTATAAGGCCAGACTATGGCTACACCTTC. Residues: CASSIRPDYGYTF.

CDR3: CASSLKSGGDNEQFF. DNA of the CDR3: TGTGCCAGCAGCTTAAAGAGCGGGGGCGACAATGAGCAGTTCTTC. The chain couples TRBV7-2 to TRBJ2-1; 8 bases line up with TRBD2. Germline V gene data show CDR1 as SGHTA and CDR2 as FQGNSA. The CDR3 loop spans 15 amino acids. J gave up 5 bases and V 2 bases, and 5 bases lay outside the gene matches.

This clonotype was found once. CDR3 residues: CASIGGEQFF. The CDR3 DNA follows: TGCGCCAGCATCGGGGGGGAGCAGTTCTTC. J is TRBJ2-1 and V is TRBV23-1, with TRBD2 matching over 7 bases. TRBV23-1 is an ORF, and what it does is uncertain. The ends lost 7 bases at V and 10 bases at J; junction bases unmatched: 1. The CDR3 is made up of 10 amino acids.